This T cell receptor beta chain is from a study of blood T cell repertoires in COVID-19 (dated by TCRdb to the early 2020s). Broadly, across the study: Samples covering the acute and convalescent phases of COVID-19 were provided by collaborators in the United States, Italy and Spain. The dataset comprised deeply sampled blood TCRbeta repertoires from subjects exposed to, actively infected with, or recovered from COVID-19. Sample metadata almost always included a de-identified subject ID, COVID-19 status, age in years and sex. The material from the prospective study consisted of cDNA or gDNA derived from T cells, B-cell-depleted T cells, or PBMCs. HLA class I and class II types, where available, came from metadata supplied by the sample provider rather than from assay-based typing. The samples were drawn from the first 160 participants of the ongoing ImmuneRACE study and from over 950 subjects provided by 6 global collaborators. The repertoires were made available in a free public database intended to serve as a resource for research on the immune response to SARS-CoV-2. Study-wide findings and limitations: How much clinical and demographic metadata was included differed by source and by participant, and the metadata was provided uncurated.

This clone registers as medium-sized (0.01 to 0.1%) within its sample. It lacks a known antigen. Within one base of it there is no much larger clone, and no base qualities were kept. CDR3 length: 13 amino acids, cysteine to phenylalanine. CDR3 DNA is the only sequence kept; it has 39 bases, read in frame from the first base. Germline trimming amounts to 7 bases on V and 5 bases on J, with 8 as the count of junction bases outside the gene matches. As encoded in the germline V gene, CDR1 is WSHSY while CDR2 is SAAADI. Collaborating institutions collected whole blood in K2EDTA tubes following their own protocols. For TCRbeta analysis, collaborator samples were shipped as frozen whole blood, as isolated PBMCs, or as DNA extracted from either sample type. The immunoSEQ Assay, a bias-controlled multiplex PCR, was used to amplify TCRbeta CDR3 regions from genomic DNA. As for the original processing: Nucleated cell counts per sample were estimated from amplification of reference gene primers within the assay. To quantify the absolute abundance of each unique TCRbeta CDR3 rearrangement, sequence reads were collapsed and filtered. For each sample, productive Simpson clonality was calculated by taking the square root of Simpson's diversity index across productive rearrangements. As stored in TCRdb, this immuneACCESS dataset retains in-frame rearrangements with V and J assigned. A fraction of the clones does not appear; measured against another copy, unresolved V genes explain less than half of the discrepancy, and the remainder lacks a known reason. D and trimming were read from the DNA, whereas the V and J calls and clone size are those reported in that table. For this sample there are under 250,000 clones; less than 90% appear just once. Approximately 0.7% of the sample belongs to the ten largest clones.

The sequence came from a man aged 40-55 years with acute or convalescent COVID-19. The chain is assembled from TRBV10-2 and TRBJ2-7; TRBD1 fits 7 bases in the junction. The sequencing sample was made of peripheral blood. The CDR3 reads as follows: CASNRGGLDEQYF. The DNA reads TGCGCCAGCAACCGAGGGGGCCTGGACGAGCAGTACTTC.